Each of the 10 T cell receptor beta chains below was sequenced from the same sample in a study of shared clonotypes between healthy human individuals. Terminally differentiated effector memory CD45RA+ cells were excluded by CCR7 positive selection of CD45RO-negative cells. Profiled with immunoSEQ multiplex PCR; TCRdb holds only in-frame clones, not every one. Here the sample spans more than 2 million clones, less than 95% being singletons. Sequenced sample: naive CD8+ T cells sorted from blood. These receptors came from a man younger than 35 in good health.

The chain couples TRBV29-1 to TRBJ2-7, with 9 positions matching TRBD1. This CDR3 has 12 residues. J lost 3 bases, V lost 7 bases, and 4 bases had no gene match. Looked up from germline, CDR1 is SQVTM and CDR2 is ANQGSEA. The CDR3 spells CSATGGFYEQYF. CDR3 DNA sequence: TGCAGCGCCACAGGGGGCTTCTACGAGCAGTACTTC.

The CDR3 protein is CASSPSGSPLYNEQFF. CDR3 sequence (DNA): TGCGCCAGCAGCCCTAGCGGGAGCCCCCTGTACAATGAGCAGTTCTTC. This chain joins TRBV5-1 and TRBJ2-1; 10 bases are a match to TRBD2. From germline, CDR1 is SGHRS and CDR2 YFSETQ. V shed 4 bases and J 4 bases; nucleotides not matched to a gene: 8. The CDR3 sequence is 16 residues long. Supplemented by reference TRBV5-1 and TRBJ2-1, the full variable domain reads KAGVTQTPRYLIKTRGQQVTLSCSPISGHRSVSWYQQTPGQGLQFLFEYFSETQRNKGNFPGRFSGRQFSNSRSEMNVSTLELGDSALYLCASSPSGSPLYNEQFFGPGTRLTVL.

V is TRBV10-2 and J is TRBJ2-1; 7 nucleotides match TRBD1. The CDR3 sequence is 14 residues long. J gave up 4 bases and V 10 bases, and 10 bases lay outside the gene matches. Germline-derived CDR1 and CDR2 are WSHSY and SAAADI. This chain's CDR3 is CANRTGPPYNEQFF. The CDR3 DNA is TGCGCCAACCGGACAGGTCCCCCTTACAATGAGCAGTTCTTC.

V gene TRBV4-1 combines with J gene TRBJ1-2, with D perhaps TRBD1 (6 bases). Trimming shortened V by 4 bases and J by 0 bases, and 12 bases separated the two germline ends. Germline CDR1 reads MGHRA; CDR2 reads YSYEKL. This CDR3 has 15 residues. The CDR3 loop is CASSPGQSANYGYTF. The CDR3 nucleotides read TGCGCCAGCAGCCCGGGACAATCGGCTAACTATGGCTACACCTTC.

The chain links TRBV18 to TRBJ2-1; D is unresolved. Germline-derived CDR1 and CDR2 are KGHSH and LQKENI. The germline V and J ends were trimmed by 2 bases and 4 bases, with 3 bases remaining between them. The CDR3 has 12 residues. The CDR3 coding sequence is TGTGCCAGCTCACCATATTACAATGAGCAGTTCTTC. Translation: CASSPYYNEQFF.

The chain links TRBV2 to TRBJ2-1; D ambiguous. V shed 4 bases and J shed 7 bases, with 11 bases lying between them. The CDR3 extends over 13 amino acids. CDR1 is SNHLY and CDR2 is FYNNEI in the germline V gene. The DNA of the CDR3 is TGTGCCAGCAGTGGCGAGCAGTGGAATGAGCAGTTCTTC. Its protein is CASSGEQWNEQFF.

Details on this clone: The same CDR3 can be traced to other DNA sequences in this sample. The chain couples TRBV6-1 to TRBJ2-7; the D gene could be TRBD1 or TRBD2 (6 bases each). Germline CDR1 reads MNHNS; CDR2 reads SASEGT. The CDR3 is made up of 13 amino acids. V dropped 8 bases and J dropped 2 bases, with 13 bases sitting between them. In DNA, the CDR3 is TGTGCCAGCGGCCTAAGGGGGGCCTACGAGCAGTACTTC. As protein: CASGLRGAYEQYF.

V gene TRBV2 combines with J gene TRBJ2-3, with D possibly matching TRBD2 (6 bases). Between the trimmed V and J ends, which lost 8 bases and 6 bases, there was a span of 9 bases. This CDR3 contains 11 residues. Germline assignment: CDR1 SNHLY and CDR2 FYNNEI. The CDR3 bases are TGTGCCAGCGGGGCGGGGGATACGCAGTATTTT. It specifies CASGAGDTQYF.

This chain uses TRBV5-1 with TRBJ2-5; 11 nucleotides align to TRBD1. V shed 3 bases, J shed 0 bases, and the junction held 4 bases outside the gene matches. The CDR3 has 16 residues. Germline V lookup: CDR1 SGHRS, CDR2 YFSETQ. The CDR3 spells CASSWGTGGYQETQYF. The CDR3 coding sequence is TGCGCCAGCAGCTGGGGGACAGGGGGTTACCAAGAGACCCAGTACTTC.

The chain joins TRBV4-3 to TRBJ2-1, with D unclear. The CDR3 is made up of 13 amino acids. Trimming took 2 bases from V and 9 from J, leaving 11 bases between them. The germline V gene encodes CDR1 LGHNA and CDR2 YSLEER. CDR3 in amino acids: CASSQKPGVEQFF. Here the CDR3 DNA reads TGCGCCAGCAGCCAAAAACCGGGCGTTGAGCAGTTCTTC.